The present TCR beta chain was sequenced within a study of type 1 and type 2 diabetes patients. Study information: T cells were magnetically sorted from PBMCs as CD4+ or CD8+ subsets.

As concerns this clonotype: Its target is unknown.

The CDR3 contains 14 residues. Germline assignment: CDR1 MNHEY and CDR2 SVGAGI. V was clipped by 2 bases and J by 2 bases, with 7 bases between them. Broader study findings: Both CD4+ and CD8+ type 2 diabetes repertoires showed significantly higher diversity than type 1.

All diabetic donors were classified as either type 1 or type 2 diabetes. Amplification started from genomic DNA. Amplification of the beta chain CDR3 used 30 forward and 13 reverse multiplex primers. TCRdb re-called the multiplex PCR reads through MiXCR, storing one row per CDR3 protein. The sample shows 270,000 or so distinct CDR3 sequences, approximately 50% of them seen only once. The receptor was isolated from a man aged 18 to 29 with type 2 diabetes. Specimen: peripheral blood mononuclear cells (PBMCs). The V and J genes are TRBV6-5 and TRBJ1-3; D not resolved. CDR3 nucleotides: TGTGCCAGCAGTTACGGTACCGCTGGAAACACCATATATTTT. Protein product: CASSYGTAGNTIYF.